A selection of T cell receptor beta chains follows, all from one sample in a study of regulatory T cells in long-lasting Graves disease. TCRdb re-called the multiplex PCR reads through MiXCR, storing one row per CDR3 protein. The sample shows approximately 540,000 distinct CDR3 sequences, 12% of them seen only once. This same sample was also taken into another study, of T cells in Graves' hyperthyroidism and ophthalmopathy.

This material consisted of peripheral blood mononuclear cells (PBMCs), taken at new diagnosis, from a patient treated with antithyroid drugs. These receptors were collected from a woman aged 30 to 39 with Graves disease. The CDR3 runs from the conserved cysteine through the conserved F or W. The order of the fields is V gene, J gene, D gene, clone size, CDR3 DNA, CDR3 protein. D genes are given only for firm matches. Not every row has a clone size; where given, it reads once, few, many or a size class.

TRBV28,TRBJ2-3,TRBD1,few,TGTGCCAGCGACGGGACAGGGGAGAAAGATACGCAGTATTTT,CASDGTGEKDTQYF
TRBV24-1,TRBJ2-1,TRBD1,few,TGTGCCACCAGTGATTCCGATTGGACAGGGGTGAATGAGCAGTTCTTC,CATSDSDWTGVNEQFF
TRBV7-8,TRBJ1-1,.,.,TGTGCCAGCAGCTTAAAGGGGCAAGCTTTCTTT,CASSLKGQAFF
TRBV28,TRBJ2-1,TRBD1,many,TGTGCCAGCAGCCGTAAGGGCCCCAGCCGGGACAGGCCTAATGAGCAGTTCTTC,CASSRKGPSRDRPNEQFF
TRBV27,TRBJ2-1,TRBD2,once,TGTGCCAGCAGTCCAAGGAGCGGGAGTACGGCCAATGAGCAGTTCTTC,CASSPRSGSTANEQFF
TRBV20-1,TRBJ1-3,.,.,TGCAGTGCTACGGGCCTTCGCTCTGGAAACACCATATATTTT,CSATGLRSGNTIYF
TRBV20-1,TRBJ2-1,TRBD2,many,TGCAGTGCTAGAGTTTCACTAGCGGGCCCAGGGGATTACAATGAGCAGTTCTTC,CSARVSLAGPGDYNEQFF
TRBV27,TRBJ2-3,.,few,TGTGCCAGCAGTTTTAATCAGGGCAGATACACAGATACGCAGTATTTT,CASSFNQGRYTDTQYF
TRBV20-1,TRBJ2-5,.,many,TGCAGTGCTCTCCGGGCTTCAGAGTACCAAGAGACCCAGTACTTC,CSALRASEYQETQYF
TRBV4-3,TRBJ1-2,TRBD1,many,TGCGCCAGCAGCCAGTCCGGGACAGGGCTAAGTGGCTACACCTTC,CASSQSGTGLSGYTF
TRBV20-1,TRBJ2-4,.,few,TGCAGTGCCTACTCGACAGAGAAAAACATTCAGTACTTC,CSAYSTEKNIQYF
TRBV7-9,TRBJ2-3,.,many,TGTGCCAGCAGCCAAACAGGGTCAGATACGCAGTATTTT,CASSQTGSDTQYF
TRBV19,TRBJ2-1,TRBD2,few,TGTGCCAGTAGTCGTATAACTAGCGGGAAGAATGAGCAGTTCTTC,CASSRITSGKNEQFF
TRBV30,TRBJ2-1,TRBD2,once,TGTGCCTGGAGGCGCGGGGGAACCAATGAGCAGTTCTTC,CAWRRGGTNEQFF
TRBV11-2,TRBJ2-1,TRBD2,many,TGTGCCAGCACTCTCCCCCCCGCGACTAGCGGGACTATCTTGCCCAATGAGCAGTTCTTC,CASTLPPATSGTILPNEQFF
TRBV19,TRBJ2-1,.,few,TGTGCCAGTAGTATAGTGGGGTACAATGAGCAGTTCTTC,CASSIVGYNEQFF
TRBV4-2,TRBJ1-1,.,.,TGTGCCAGCAGCCAAGTGATTTTCGAGGACACTGAAGCTTTCTTT,CASSQVIFEDTEAFF
TRBV4-2,TRBJ2-7,TRBD2,many,TGTGCCAGCAGCCTCGGGAGGCGTAGCGCCCCTTCCTACGAGCAGTACTTC,CASSLGRRSAPSYEQYF
TRBV7-9,TRBJ2-3,.,many,TGTGCCAGCAGCAGGACAGACCCCACAGATACGCAGTATTTT,CASSRTDPTDTQYF
TRBV29-1,TRBJ2-1,.,few,TGCAGCGTTGCAACAGGCTCCTACAATGAGCAGTTCTTC,CSVATGSYNEQFF
TRBV19,TRBJ2-2,.,many,TGTGCCAGTAGCATAAGTCCCTACACCGGGGAGCTGTTTTTT,CASSISPYTGELFF
TRBV7-6,TRBJ1-5,.,.,TGTGCCAGCAGCTTAGCCGCCAGCACAGGGTGGGATCAGCCCCAGCATTTT,CASSLAASTGWDQPQHF
TRBV12-3/TRBV12-4,TRBJ2-1,TRBD2,many,TGTGCCAGCAGTCCAGGACTAGCGGGAGGAGACTACAATGAGCAGTTCTTC,CASSPGLAGGDYNEQFF
TRBV24-1,TRBJ1-2,TRBD1,.,TGTGCCACCAGTGCCCCCCCGGGACAGGGGGAAAATGGCTACACCTTC,CATSAPPGQGENGYTF
TRBV7-9,TRBJ2-5,TRBD1,many,TGTGCCAGCACCATGACAGGGACGGTTCACGGGGAGACCCAGTACTTC,CASTMTGTVHGETQYF
TRBV3-1,TRBJ2-1,.,many,TGTGCCAGCAGAGAGGGGGCGGGAGGCGGTTCTCGGCAGTTCTTC,CASREGAGGGSRQFF
TRBV6-1,TRBJ1-4,TRBD1,many,TGTGCCAGCAGTCGCACCGGGACAGGGGGTGAAAAACTGTTTTTT,CASSRTGTGGEKLFF
TRBV25-1,TRBJ2-7,.,few,TGTGCCAGCAGAGGGACTCTCTACGAGCAGTACTTC,CASRGTLYEQYF
TRBV5-1,TRBJ2-1,TRBD1,.,TGCGCCAGCAGCTTGTTGTGGGGAGACAGGGCCAGTTCTCCCTTCTACAATGAGCAGTTCTTC,CASSLLWGDRASSPFYNEQFF
TRBV20-1,TRBJ2-3,.,.,TGCAGTGCTAGACTCACCCCGAGGACAGATACGCAGTATTTT,CSARLTPRTDTQYF
TRBV27,TRBJ1-5,TRBD1,few,TGTGCCAGCAGAATGAGGACAGGGGAAGGCCAGCCCCAGCATTTT,CASRMRTGEGQPQHF
TRBV4-1,TRBJ2-7,.,many,TGCGCCAGCAGCCAAGGGTACGGCTCCTACGAGCAGTACTTC,CASSQGYGSYEQYF
TRBV2,TRBJ2-7,TRBD2,few,TGTGCCAGCGTGTTGACTAGCTTCCACGCCCAGTACTTC,CASVLTSFHAQYF
TRBV2,TRBJ2-7,.,many,TGTGCCAGCAGTGAATTGGCAGGGGATGTCTCCGAGCAGTACTTC,CASSELAGDVSEQYF
TRBV6-5,TRBJ2-7,TRBD2,many,TGTGCCAGCAGTTATCACTTTAGCGGGACACGTCGGGAGCAGTACTTC,CASSYHFSGTRREQYF
TRBV6-1,TRBJ1-3,.,.,TGTGCCAGCAGCCGACGGGTCTCTGGAAACACCATATATTTT,CASSRRVSGNTIYF
TRBV18,TRBJ1-2,.,.,TGTGCCAGCTCACCACTCGACGTAGGTTTTGGCTATGGCTACACCTTC,CASSPLDVGFGYGYTF
TRBV7-6,TRBJ2-1,.,many,TGTGCCAGCAGCCCCCGGTACTCGGGGGATTTGGATGAGCAGTTCTTC,CASSPRYSGDLDEQFF
TRBV10-3,TRBJ2-7,.,.,TGTGCCATCAGTGAGTCGGGAGCGGCCTACGAGCAGTACTTC,CAISESGAAYEQYF
TRBV24-1,TRBJ2-5,TRBD1,.,TGTGCCACCAGTGATGGTAGGGGGCGCGTGGAGACCCAGTACTTC,CATSDGRGRVETQYF
TRBV28,TRBJ2-5,TRBD2,many,TGTGCCAGCAGCGCGGGACTAGCGGGACATGCTCAAGAGACCCAGTACTTC,CASSAGLAGHAQETQYF
TRBV7-2,TRBJ1-1,TRBD1,many,TGTGCCAGCAGCTTAGAAGGGGGCTCGATGAACACTGAAGCTTTCTTT,CASSLEGGSMNTEAFF
TRBV29-1,TRBJ2-3,.,many,TGCAGCGTTGCCCGGGAGAGCAATACGCAGTATTTT,CSVARESNTQYF
TRBV10-3,TRBJ1-5,TRBD1,many,TGTGCCATCAGGGGACAGGTCAATCAGCCCCAGCATTTT,CAIRGQVNQPQHF
TRBV20-1,TRBJ2-7,TRBD2,few,TGCAGTGCTAGAGATATCTCTAGCGGGGCCACCTACGAGCAGTACTTC,CSARDISSGATYEQYF
TRBV25-1,TRBJ2-4,TRBD1,.,TGTGCCAGCAGTAAACAGGGGCATGGTAATGAGCAGTACTTC,CASSKQGHGNEQYF
TRBV7-2,TRBJ2-4,TRBD1,few,TGTGCCAGCAGCCTAGTGACAGGGTTAGCCAAAAACATTCAGTACTTC,CASSLVTGLAKNIQYF
TRBV6-1,TRBJ2-5,TRBD1,many,TGTGCCAGCAGTAAGAGGGACAGCCAAGAGACCCAGTACTTC,CASSKRDSQETQYF
TRBV27,TRBJ1-2,TRBD1,.,TGTGCCAGCAGTTCCGGGACAGGGCTACATCCTGGCTACACCTTC,CASSSGTGLHPGYTF
TRBV20-1,TRBJ2-1,TRBD1,.,TGCAGTGCTGCCCGGGACAGGGGTTACAATGAGCAGTTCTTC,CSAARDRGYNEQFF
TRBV27,TRBJ1-1,.,.,TGTGCCAGCAGTTTGCGGGCAGGGCAGAACACTGAAGCTTTCTTT,CASSLRAGQNTEAFF
TRBV19,TRBJ1-2,.,.,TGTGCCAGTAGTTCCCCTTGGGCGAACTATGGCTACACCTTC,CASSSPWANYGYTF
TRBV4-1,TRBJ2-1,.,.,TGCGCCAGCAGCCTTCTCTTCGTCCCGGAGGATGAGCAGTTCTTC,CASSLLFVPEDEQFF
TRBV2,TRBJ1-2,TRBD1,many,TGTGCCAGCAGCTTTACAGGGGATGGCTACACCTTC,CASSFTGDGYTF
TRBV20-1,TRBJ1-3,.,many,TGCAGTGCCACCGACTGGAGAGGGAGCTCTGGAAACACCATATATTTT,CSATDWRGSSGNTIYF
TRBV2,TRBJ1-1,.,many,TGTGCCAGGAGAAAGGGCTACACGAACACTGAAGCTTTCTTT,CARRKGYTNTEAFF
TRBV20-1,TRBJ1-2,.,.,TGCAGTGCTATCTTGACACCTGCTAACTATGGCTACACCTTC,CSAILTPANYGYTF